This TCR beta chain was profiled in a study of shared clonotypes between healthy human individuals. For the study at large: CD4 naive and memory got three plates each, CD8 naive two, CD8 memory one.

The CDR3 totals 13 residues. Trimming removed 6 bases from V and 4 bases from J, with 11 bases in between. The germline V gene has CDR1 MNHNY and CDR2 SVGAGI (reference sequence). Investigators spread the genomic DNA of each subset evenly over several immunoSEQ plates. The table came from immunoSEQ multiplex PCR; TCRdb's copy has only in-frame clones and leaves some out. The sample includes 2 million to 3 million clones, roughly 93% of them seen just once. The receptor was isolated from a man younger than 35 in good health. Some clones in this sample may be carry-over from other donors' samples. Material for sequencing was naive CD4+ T cells from PBMCs. Subset meaning: CD45RA+ positively selected. The chain couples TRBV6-6 to TRBJ2-3; D remains unclear. CDR3 in amino acids: CASSHPSADTQYF. In nucleotides, the CDR3 is TGTGCCAGCAGCCACCCGAGTGCAGATACGCAGTATTTT.